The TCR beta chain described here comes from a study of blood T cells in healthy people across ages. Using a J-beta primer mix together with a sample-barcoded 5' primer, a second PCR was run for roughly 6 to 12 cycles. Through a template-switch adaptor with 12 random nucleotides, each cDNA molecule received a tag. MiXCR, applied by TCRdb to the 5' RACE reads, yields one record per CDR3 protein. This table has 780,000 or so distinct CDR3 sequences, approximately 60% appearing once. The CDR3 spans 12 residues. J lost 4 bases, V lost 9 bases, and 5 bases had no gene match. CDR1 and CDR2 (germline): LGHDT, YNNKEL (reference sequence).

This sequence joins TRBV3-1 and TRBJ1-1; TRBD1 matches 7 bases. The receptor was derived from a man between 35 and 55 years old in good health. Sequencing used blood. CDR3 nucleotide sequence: TGTGCCAGTGGACAGGAGGGCACTGAAGCTTTCTTT. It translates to CASGQEGTEAFF.